Listed here are 7 T cell receptor beta chains from one sample, sequenced in a study of cytomegalovirus exposure and HLA in healthy donors. Data came from immunoSEQ multiplex PCR; TCRdb stores just in-frame clones and leaves some out. The sample contains fewer than 350,000 clones, roughly 90% of which appear only once. The material sequenced was PBMCs. The receptors shown here come from a woman between 18 and 30 years old in good health and CMV-seronegative.

The chain carries TRBV7-9 and TRBJ1-5; perhaps TRBD1 as D (5 bases). Germline V gives CDR1 SEHNR, CDR2 FQNEAQ (reference sequence). The CDR3 spans 13 residues. V lost 5 bases and J lost 5, with 10 bases in between. The CDR3 protein is CASSAQAYQPQHF. The CDR3 bases are TGTGCCAGCAGCGCACAGGCTTATCAGCCCCAGCATTTT.

This clone turned up a few times. The genes are TRBV30 and TRBJ1-6; 8 bases match TRBD1. The V gene's germline CDR1 is GTSNPN and CDR2 SVGIG (reference sequence). The CDR3 extends over 15 amino acids. V gave up 1 base and J gave up 9 bases; unmatched junction bases: 8. The CDR3 DNA sequence: TGTGCCTGGAGTGCTGGACCCGACAGGGGTTCACCCCTCCACTTT. Translating it yields CAWSAGPDRGSPLHF.

The chain joins TRBV27 to TRBJ1-1; D perhaps matches TRBD1 (6 bases). CDR1 is MNHEY and CDR2 is SMNVEV in the germline V gene (reference sequence). CDR3 size: 15 residues. Trimming took 6 bases from V and 2 from J, leaving 16 bases between them. In nucleotides, the CDR3 is TGTGCCAGCAGCCCGCACGGGGGGCCCAACACTGAAGCTTTCTTT. Its translation is CASSPHGGPNTEAFF.

J is TRBJ2-3 and V is TRBV27; 8 nucleotides line up with TRBD2. The CDR3 covers 17 residues. The V gene end was trimmed by 2 bases and the J gene end by 0 bases; junction bases not matched to a gene: 7. CDR1 and CDR2 (germline): MNHEY, SMNVEV (reference sequence). The CDR3 loop is CASSLRGGTFSTDTQYF. CDR3 coding DNA: TGTGCCAGCAGTTTACGCGGGGGGACCTTTAGCACAGATACGCAGTATTTT.

V and J are TRBV28 and TRBJ2-7, with 10 bases lining up with TRBD2. V was clipped by 5 bases and J by 5 bases; unmatched bases: 12. The CDR3 is made up of 16 amino acids. Germline CDR1 reads MDHEN; CDR2 reads SYDVKM. The CDR3 nucleotides are TGTGCCAGCAGTCCTACCTGGGCTAGCGGGAGCGACGAGCAGTACTTC. Encoded protein: CASSPTWASGSDEQYF.

V usage is TRBV5-6 and J usage is TRBJ2-7; D is ambiguous. The CDR3 spans 13 residues. Germline lookup yields CDR1 SGHDT and CDR2 YYEEEE. The germline V and J ends were trimmed by 1 base and 2 bases, with 7 bases remaining between them. The CDR3 DNA follows: TGTGCCAGCAGCTTGCAGAACCCCTACGAGCAGTACTTC. Encoded protein: CASSLQNPYEQYF. Looking up the rest from reference TRBV5-6 and TRBJ2-7 gives the full variable domain: DAGVTQSPTHLIKTRGQQVTLRCSPKSGHDTVSWYQQALGQGPQFIFQYYEEEERQRGNFPDRFSGHQFPNYSSELNVNALLLGDSALYLCASSLQNPYEQYFGPGTRLTVT.

The DNA of the CDR3 is TGTGCCAGCAGTCGACTAGCGGGAGAGCGAGAGACCCAGTACTTC. It yields the protein CASSRLAGERETQYF. The chain is built from TRBV6-6 and TRBJ2-5; 12 bases fit TRBD2. Losses at the gene ends were 5 bases for V and 4 bases for J; bases not matched to a gene: 5. Germline V gives CDR1 MNHNY, CDR2 SVGAGI (reference sequence). The CDR3 totals 15 residues.